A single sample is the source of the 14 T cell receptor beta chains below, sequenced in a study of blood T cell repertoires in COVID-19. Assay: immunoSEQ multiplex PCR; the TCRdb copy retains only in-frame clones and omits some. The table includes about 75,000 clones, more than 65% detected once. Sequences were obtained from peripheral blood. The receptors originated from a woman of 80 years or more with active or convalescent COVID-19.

CDR3 sequence reads: CASSFSGDPRETQYF. In DNA, the CDR3 is TGCGCCAGCAGCTTCTCGGGGGACCCCCGGGAGACCCAGTACTTC. The chain combines TRBV5-1 with TRBJ2-5; D is possibly TRBD2 (6 bases). Germline V gene sequence: CDR1 SGHRS, CDR2 YFSETQ. This CDR3 has 15 amino acids. V was clipped by 2 bases and J by 5 bases, with 16 bases between them.

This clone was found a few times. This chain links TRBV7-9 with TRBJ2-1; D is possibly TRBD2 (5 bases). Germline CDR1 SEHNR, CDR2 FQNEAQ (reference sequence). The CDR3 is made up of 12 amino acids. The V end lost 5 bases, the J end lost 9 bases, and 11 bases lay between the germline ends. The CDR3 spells CASSLDWVEQFF. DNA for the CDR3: TGTGCCAGCAGCCTGGACTGGGTTGAGCAGTTCTTC. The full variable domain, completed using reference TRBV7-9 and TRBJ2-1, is DTGVSQNPRHKITKRGQNVTFRCDPISEHNRLYWYRQTLGQGPEFLTYFQNEAQLEKSRLLSDRFSAERPKGSFSTLEIQRTEQGDSAMYLCASSLDWVEQFFGPGTRLTVL.

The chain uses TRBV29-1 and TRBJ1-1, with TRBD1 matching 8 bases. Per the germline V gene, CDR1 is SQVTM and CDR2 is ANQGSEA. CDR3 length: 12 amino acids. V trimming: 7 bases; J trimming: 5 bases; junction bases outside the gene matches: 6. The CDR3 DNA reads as TGCAGCGCCAGGACAGGGTGGACTGAAGCTTTCTTT. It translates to CSARTGWTEAFF.

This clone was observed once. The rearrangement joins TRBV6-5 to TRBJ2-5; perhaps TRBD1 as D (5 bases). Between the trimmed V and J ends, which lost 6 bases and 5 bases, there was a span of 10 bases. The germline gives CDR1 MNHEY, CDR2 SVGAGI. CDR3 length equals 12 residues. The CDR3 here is CASSQGWETQYF. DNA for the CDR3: TGTGCCAGCAGCCAGGGATGGGAGACCCAGTACTTC.

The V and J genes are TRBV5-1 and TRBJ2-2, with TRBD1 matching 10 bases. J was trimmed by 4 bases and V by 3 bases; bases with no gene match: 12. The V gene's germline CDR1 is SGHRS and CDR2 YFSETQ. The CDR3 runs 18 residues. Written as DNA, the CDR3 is TGCGCCAGCAGCTCCGCCTACAGACAGGGGGCGCTCACCGGGGAGCTGTTTTTT. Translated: CASSSAYRQGALTGELFF.

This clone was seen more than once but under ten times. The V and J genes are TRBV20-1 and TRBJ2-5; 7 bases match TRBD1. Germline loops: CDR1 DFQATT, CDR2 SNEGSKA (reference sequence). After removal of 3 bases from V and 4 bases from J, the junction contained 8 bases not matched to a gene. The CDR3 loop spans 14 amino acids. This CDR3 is CSASGTVKVETQYF. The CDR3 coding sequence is TGCAGTGCTAGTGGGACAGTCAAGGTAGAGACCCAGTACTTC.

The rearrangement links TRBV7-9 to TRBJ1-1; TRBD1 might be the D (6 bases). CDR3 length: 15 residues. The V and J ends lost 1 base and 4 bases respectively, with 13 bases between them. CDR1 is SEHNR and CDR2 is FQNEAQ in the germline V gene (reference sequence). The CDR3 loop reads CASSLGVLGGTEAFF. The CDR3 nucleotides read TGTGCCAGCAGCTTAGGGGTTTTAGGGGGCACTGAAGCTTTCTTT.

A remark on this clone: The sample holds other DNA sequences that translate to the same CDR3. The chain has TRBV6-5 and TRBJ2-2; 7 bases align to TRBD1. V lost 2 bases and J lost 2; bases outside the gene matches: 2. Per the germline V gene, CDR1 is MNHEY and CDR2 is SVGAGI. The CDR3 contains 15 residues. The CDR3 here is CASSYGDRNTGELFF. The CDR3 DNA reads TGTGCCAGCAGTTACGGGGACAGAAACACCGGGGAGCTGTTTTTT.

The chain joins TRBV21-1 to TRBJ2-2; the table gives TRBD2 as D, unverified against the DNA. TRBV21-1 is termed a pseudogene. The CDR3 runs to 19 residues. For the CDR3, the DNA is TGTGCCACCAGAGGGCGTCGTATTCGCGGGGGGGCGAGGACCGGGGAGCTGTTTTTT. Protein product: CATRGRRIRGGARTGELFF.

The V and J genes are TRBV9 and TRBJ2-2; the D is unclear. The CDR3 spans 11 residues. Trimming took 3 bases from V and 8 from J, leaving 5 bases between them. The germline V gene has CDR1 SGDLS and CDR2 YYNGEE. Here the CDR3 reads CASSAPGELFF. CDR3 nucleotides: TGTGCCAGCAGCGCCCCTGGGGAGCTGTTTTTT.

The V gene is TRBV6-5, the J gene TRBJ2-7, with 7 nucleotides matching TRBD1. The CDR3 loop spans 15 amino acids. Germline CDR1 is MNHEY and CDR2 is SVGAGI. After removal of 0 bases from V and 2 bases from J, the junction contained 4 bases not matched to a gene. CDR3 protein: CASSYSPGGAYEQYF. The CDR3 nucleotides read TGTGCCAGCAGTTACTCGCCAGGGGGAGCCTACGAGCAGTACTTC.

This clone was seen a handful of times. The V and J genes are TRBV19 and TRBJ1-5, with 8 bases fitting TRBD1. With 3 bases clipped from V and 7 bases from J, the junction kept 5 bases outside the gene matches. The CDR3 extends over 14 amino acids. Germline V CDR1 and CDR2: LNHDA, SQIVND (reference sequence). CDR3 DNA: TGTGCCAGTAGTATCCCCAGGGGGCGGCAGCCCCAGCATTTT. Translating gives CASSIPRGRQPQHF.

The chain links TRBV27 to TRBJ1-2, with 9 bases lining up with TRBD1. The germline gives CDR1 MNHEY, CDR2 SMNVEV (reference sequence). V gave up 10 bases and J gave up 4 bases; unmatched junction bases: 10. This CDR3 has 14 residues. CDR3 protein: CATGRPGQGYGYTF. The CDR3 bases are TGTGCCACGGGAAGGCCGGGACAGGGCTATGGCTACACCTTC.

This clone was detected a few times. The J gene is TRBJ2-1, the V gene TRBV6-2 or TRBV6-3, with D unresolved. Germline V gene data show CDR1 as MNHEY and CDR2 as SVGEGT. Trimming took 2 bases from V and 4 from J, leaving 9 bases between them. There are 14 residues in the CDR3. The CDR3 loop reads CASSYPTEYNEQFF. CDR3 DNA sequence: TGTGCCAGCAGTTACCCGACGGAGTACAATGAGCAGTTCTTC.